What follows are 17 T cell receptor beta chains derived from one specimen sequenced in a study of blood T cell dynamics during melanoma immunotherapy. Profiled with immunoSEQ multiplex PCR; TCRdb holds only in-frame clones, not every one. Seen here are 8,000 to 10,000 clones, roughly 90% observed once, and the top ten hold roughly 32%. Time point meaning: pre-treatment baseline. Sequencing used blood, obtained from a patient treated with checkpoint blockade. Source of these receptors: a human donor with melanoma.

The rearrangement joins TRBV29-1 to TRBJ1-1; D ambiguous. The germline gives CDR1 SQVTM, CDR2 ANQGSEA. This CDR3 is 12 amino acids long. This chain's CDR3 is CSGKVANTEAFF. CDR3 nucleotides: TGCAGTGGGAAGGTAGCCAACACTGAAGCTTTCTTT.

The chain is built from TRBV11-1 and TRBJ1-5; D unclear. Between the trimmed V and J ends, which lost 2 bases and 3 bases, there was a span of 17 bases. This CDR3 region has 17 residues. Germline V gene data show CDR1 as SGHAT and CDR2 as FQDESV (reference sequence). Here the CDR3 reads CASSLSGSQAINQPQHF. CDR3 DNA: TGTGCCAGCAGCTTATCGGGTAGCCAGGCAATCAATCAGCCCCAGCATTTT.

The DNA for the CDR3 is TGTGCCACCAGCAGAGAAGGGCAGCAGCCCCAGCATTTT. Encoded protein: CATSREGQQPQHF. V gene TRBV15 combines with J gene TRBJ1-5, with D hard to call. The CDR3 sequence is 13 residues long. The germline V gene encodes CDR1 LNHNV and CDR2 YYDKDF (reference sequence). V shed 0 bases and J shed 7 bases, with 7 bases lying between them.

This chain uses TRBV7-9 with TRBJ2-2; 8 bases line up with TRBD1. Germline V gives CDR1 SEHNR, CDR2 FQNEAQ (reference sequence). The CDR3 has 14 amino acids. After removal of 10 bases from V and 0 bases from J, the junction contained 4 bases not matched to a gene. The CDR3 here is CATLDRANTGELFF. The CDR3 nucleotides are TGTGCCACCCTGGACAGGGCGAACACCGGGGAGCTGTTTTTT.

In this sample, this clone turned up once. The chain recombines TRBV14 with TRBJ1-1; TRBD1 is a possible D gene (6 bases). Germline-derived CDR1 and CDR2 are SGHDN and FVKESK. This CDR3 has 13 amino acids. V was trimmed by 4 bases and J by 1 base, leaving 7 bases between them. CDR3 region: CASSLQGNTEAFF. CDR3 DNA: TGTGCCAGCAGCCTACAGGGGAACACTGAAGCTTTCTTT. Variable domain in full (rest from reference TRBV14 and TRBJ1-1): EAGVTQFPSHSVIEKGQTVTLRCDPISGHDNLYWYRRVMGKEIKFLLHFVKESKQDESGMPNNRFLAERTGGTYSTLKVQPAELEDSGVYFCASSLQGNTEAFFGQGTRLTVV.

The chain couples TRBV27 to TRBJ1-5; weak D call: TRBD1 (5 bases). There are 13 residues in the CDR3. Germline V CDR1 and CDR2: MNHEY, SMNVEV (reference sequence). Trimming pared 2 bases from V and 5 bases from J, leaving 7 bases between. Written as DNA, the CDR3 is TGTGCCAGCAGTTTAGGGGCCCATCAGCCCCAGCATTTT. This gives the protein CASSLGAHQPQHF.

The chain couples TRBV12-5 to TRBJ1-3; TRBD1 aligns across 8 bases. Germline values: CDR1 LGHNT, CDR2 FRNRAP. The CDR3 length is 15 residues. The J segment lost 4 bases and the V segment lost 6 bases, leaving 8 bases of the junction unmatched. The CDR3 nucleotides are TGTGCTAGTGGCACGGGACAGGTCTGGGGAAACACCATATATTTT. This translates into CASGTGQVWGNTIYF.

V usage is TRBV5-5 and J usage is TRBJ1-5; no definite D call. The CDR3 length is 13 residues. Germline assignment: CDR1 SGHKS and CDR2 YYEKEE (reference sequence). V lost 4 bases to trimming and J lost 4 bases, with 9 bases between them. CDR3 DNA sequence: TGTGCCAGCAGCCCCAGGCCAAATCAGCCCCAGCATTTT. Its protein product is CASSPRPNQPQHF.

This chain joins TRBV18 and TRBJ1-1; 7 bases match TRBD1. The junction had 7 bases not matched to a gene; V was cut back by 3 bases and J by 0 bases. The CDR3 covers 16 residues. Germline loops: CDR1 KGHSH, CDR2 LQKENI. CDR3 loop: CASSPRGQTLNTEAFF. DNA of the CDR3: TGTGCCAGCTCACCCCGGGGACAGACCCTGAACACTGAAGCTTTCTTT.

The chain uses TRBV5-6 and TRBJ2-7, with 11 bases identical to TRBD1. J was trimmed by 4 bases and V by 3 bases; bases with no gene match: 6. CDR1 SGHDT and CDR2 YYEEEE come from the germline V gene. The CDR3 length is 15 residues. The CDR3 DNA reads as TGTGCCAGCAGCTCGGCCGGGACAGGGGGGTACGAGCAGTACTTC. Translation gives CASSSAGTGGYEQYF.

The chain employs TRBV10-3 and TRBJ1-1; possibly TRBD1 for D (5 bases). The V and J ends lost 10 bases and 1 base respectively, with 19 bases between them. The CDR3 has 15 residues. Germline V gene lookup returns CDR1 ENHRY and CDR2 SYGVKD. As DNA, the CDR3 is TGTGCCACCAAGGGGCAGATGGGAGAGAACACTGAAGCTTTCTTT. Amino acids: CATKGQMGENTEAFF.

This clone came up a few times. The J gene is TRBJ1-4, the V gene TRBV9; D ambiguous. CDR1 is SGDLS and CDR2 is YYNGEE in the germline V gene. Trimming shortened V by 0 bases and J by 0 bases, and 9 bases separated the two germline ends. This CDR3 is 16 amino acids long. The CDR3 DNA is TGTGCCAGCAGCGTAGGCCCCGTACCAACTAATGAAAAACTGTTTTTT. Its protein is CASSVGPVPTNEKLFF.

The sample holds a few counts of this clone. CDR3 in amino acids: CASSLALWEGPRNEQFF. DNA of the CDR3: TGTGCCAGCAGCTTGGCTTTGTGGGAGGGCCCCCGCAATGAGCAGTTCTTC. This chain uses TRBV11-1 with TRBJ2-1, with 7 positions matching TRBD2. Losses at the gene ends were 3 bases for V and 6 bases for J; bases not matched to a gene: 14. CDR3 length: 17 residues. The germline V gene has CDR1 SGHAT and CDR2 FQDESV (reference sequence).

In nucleotides, the CDR3 is TGTGCCAGCAGTCCCAGAGTTGGGGCCCACTACGAGCAGTACTTC. As protein: CASSPRVGAHYEQYF. The V gene is TRBV27, the J gene TRBJ2-7; maybe TRBD1 (5 bases). CDR1 is MNHEY, CDR2 SMNVEV, per germline (reference sequence). Trimming took off 5 bases at V and 3 bases at J, with 17 bases between the two ends. This CDR3 comprises 15 residues.

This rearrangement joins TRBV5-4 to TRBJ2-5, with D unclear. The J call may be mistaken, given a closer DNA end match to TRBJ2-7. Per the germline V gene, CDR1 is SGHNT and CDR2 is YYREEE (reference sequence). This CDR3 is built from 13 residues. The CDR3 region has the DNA TGTGCCAGCAGCTCCCCTGGGTCCTACGAGCAGTACTTC. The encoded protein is CASSSPGSYEQYF.

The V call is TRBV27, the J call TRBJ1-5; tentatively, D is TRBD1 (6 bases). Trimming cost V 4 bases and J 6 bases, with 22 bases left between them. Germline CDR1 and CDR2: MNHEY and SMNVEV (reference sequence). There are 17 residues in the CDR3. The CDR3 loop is CASSSIVGGRGGQPQHF. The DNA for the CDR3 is TGTGCCAGCAGTTCCATTGTTGGGGGGCGCGGGGGTCAGCCCCAGCATTTT.

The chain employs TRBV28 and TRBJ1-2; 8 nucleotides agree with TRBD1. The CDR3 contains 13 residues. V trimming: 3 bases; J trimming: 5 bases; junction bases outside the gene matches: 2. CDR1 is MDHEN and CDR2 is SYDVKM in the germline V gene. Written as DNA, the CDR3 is TGTGCCAGCAGTTTGAGGGACAGGTATGGCTACACCTTC. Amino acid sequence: CASSLRDRYGYTF.